Presented here are 25 T cell receptor beta chains from one specimen sequenced in a study of blood T cell repertoires in COVID-19. Method: immunoSEQ multiplex PCR; TCRdb's copy keeps in-frame clones and lacks some. This sample yields about 42,000 clones, of which 77% are seen a single time; roughly 28% belongs to the top ten. Sample: peripheral blood. These receptors all come from a woman aged 70-85 years with acute or convalescent COVID-19.

This clone was seen a few times. V is TRBV18 and J is TRBJ1-1; no reliable D call. Germline assignment: CDR1 KGHSH and CDR2 LQKENI. Trimming shortened V by 2 bases and J by 0 bases, and 13 bases separated the two germline ends. The CDR3 is 16 amino acids. The CDR3 protein is CASSPSWQTLNTEAFF. CDR3 sequence (DNA): TGTGCCAGCTCACCAAGTTGGCAGACTCTGAACACTGAAGCTTTCTTT.

This sequence joins TRBV29-1 and TRBJ1-3; 7 bases are shared with TRBD1. The V gene's germline CDR1 is SQVTM and CDR2 ANQGSEA. The junction had 18 bases not matched to a gene; V was cut back by 7 bases and J by 3 bases. This CDR3 has 17 residues. CDR3 DNA sequence: TGCAGCGCTACGCCACCAACGTTCCCAGGGGGTGGAAACACCATATATTTT. This translates into CSATPPTFPGGGNTIYF. Full variable domain (rest looked up from reference TRBV29-1 and TRBJ1-3): SAVISQKPSRDICQRGTSLTIQCQVDSQVTMMFWYRQQPGQSLTLIATANQGSEATYESGFVIDKFPISRPNLTFSTLTVSNMSPEDSSIYLCSATPPTFPGGGNTIYFGEGSWLTVV.

The V and J genes are TRBV25-1 and TRBJ2-5; 7 bases map to TRBD1. The germline V gene encodes CDR1 MGHDK and CDR2 SYGVNS. Trimming at V came to 5 bases and at J to 7 bases, leaving 7 bases not matched to a gene. This CDR3 contains 13 residues. The CDR3 protein is CASSKTGSGTQYF. For the CDR3, the DNA is TGTGCCAGCAGTAAGACAGGGTCAGGGACCCAGTACTTC.

The chain combines TRBV7-9 with TRBJ1-1; 7 positions agree with TRBD1. This CDR3 has 15 residues. Germline values: CDR1 SEHNR, CDR2 FQNEAQ (reference sequence). Trimming removed 5 bases from V and 1 base from J; junction bases left unmatched: 7. DNA for the CDR3: TGTGCCAGCAGCCCCGGGACAGTTAGGAACACTGAAGCTTTCTTT. Translation gives CASSPGTVRNTEAFF.

This clone was counted once. The chain employs TRBV18 and TRBJ1-2; possibly TRBD1 for D (6 bases). V dropped 3 bases and J dropped 6 bases, with 17 bases sitting between them. CDR3 length: 15 amino acids. Germline CDR1 and CDR2: KGHSH and LQKENI. This chain's CDR3 is CASSPFQGSFDGYTF. The CDR3 bases are TGTGCCAGCTCACCTTTTCAGGGGAGTTTCGATGGCTACACCTTC.

The genes are TRBV28 and TRBJ1-2, with D unclear. The CDR3 is 12 residues long. Germline CDR1 MDHEN, CDR2 SYDVKM. The V end was cut by 4 bases, the J end by 4 bases, with 7 bases between. The CDR3 sequence is CASSSTRYGYTF. CDR3 in DNA: TGTGCCAGCAGTTCTACCCGCTATGGCTACACCTTC.

The chain combines TRBV7-2 with TRBJ2-1; TRBD2 might be the D (6 bases). The CDR3 contains 16 residues. V was shortened by 4 bases and J by 3 bases, with 16 bases between the two germline ends. Germline V gene data show CDR1 as SGHTA and CDR2 as FQGNSA. The CDR3 DNA follows: TGTGCCAGCAGCTACGGGTCGGGAGCCTTCTACAATGAGCAGTTCTTC. The encoded protein is CASSYGSGAFYNEQFF. Drawing the rest from reference TRBV7-2 and TRBJ2-1, the complete variable domain is GAGVSQSPSNKVTEKGKDVELRCDPISGHTALYWYRQSLGQGLEFLIYFQGNSAPDKSGLPSDRFSAERTGGSVSTLTIQRTQQEDSAVYLCASSYGSGAFYNEQFFGPGTRLTVL.

The V and J genes are TRBV7-6 and TRBJ2-5; TRBD1 matches 7 bases. Looked up from germline, CDR1 is SGHVS and CDR2 is FNYEAQ. V trimming: 0 bases; J trimming: 5 bases; junction bases outside the gene matches: 6. The CDR3 loop spans 15 amino acids. The CDR3 sequence: CASSLAGTVGETQYF. Here the CDR3 DNA reads TGTGCCAGCAGCTTAGCCGGGACAGTAGGCGAGACCCAGTACTTC.

The rearrangement joins TRBV11-2 to TRBJ2-7; a possible D gene is TRBD1 (5 bases). This CDR3 spans 14 amino acids. The germline CDR1 and CDR2 sequences are SGHAT and FQNNGV. V was clipped by 5 bases and J by 1 base, with 12 bases between them. CDR3 DNA: TGTGCCAGCAGCCCCGGACACAATTCCTACGAGCAGTACTTC. This encodes CASSPGHNSYEQYF. The full variable domain, rest sourced from reference TRBV11-2 and TRBJ2-7, is EAGVAQSPRYKIIEKRQSVAFWCNPISGHATLYWYQQILGQGPKLLIQFQNNGVVDDSQLPKDRFSAERLKGVDSTLKIQPAKLEDSAVYLCASSPGHNSYEQYFGPGTRLTVT.

This clone was seen only a few times. This sequence joins TRBV4-1 and TRBJ2-1, with 9 bases aligning to TRBD2. V trimming: 4 bases; J trimming: 4 bases; junction bases outside the gene matches: 11. This CDR3 comprises 17 residues. Germline V CDR1 and CDR2: MGHRA, YSYEKL. CDR3 sequence (DNA): TGCGCCAGCAGCCCCAAGTTAGCCAGCGGGGGGTACAATGAGCAGTTCTTC. It encodes CASSPKLASGGYNEQFF.

Here the CDR3 reads CASSISTRYRGYTF. Written as DNA, the CDR3 is TGTGCCAGCAGTATCTCCACGAGGTATAGGGGCTACACCTTC. The V and J genes are TRBV28 and TRBJ1-2; D unresolved. Per the germline V gene, CDR1 is MDHEN and CDR2 is SYDVKM. The CDR3 runs to 14 residues. V gave up 5 bases and J gave up 8 bases, with 18 bases separating them.

This clone was recorded a few times. V usage is TRBV9 and J usage is TRBJ1-6, with D perhaps TRBD1 (6 bases). Trimming removed 8 bases at V and 9 bases at J, with 15 bases between. The CDR3 is 13 residues long. The germline V gene has CDR1 SGDLS and CDR2 YYNGEE. The CDR3 bases are TGTGCCAGTTCGGGGGGGGCCGGTTCACCCCTCCACTTT. It translates to CASSGGAGSPLHF.

As DNA, the CDR3 is TGTGCCAGCAGTACCTGGCAGCAGCCCCAGCATTTT. This sequence encodes CASSTWQQPQHF. The chain is built from TRBV6-6 and TRBJ1-5; the D is unclear. Trimming left V 5 bases short and J 7 bases short, with 9 bases between. The CDR3 has 12 residues. Germline loops: CDR1 MNHNY, CDR2 SVGAGI (reference sequence).

This sequence joins TRBV10-3 and TRBJ2-1; D not certain. CDR1 and CDR2 from the germline V gene are ENHRY and SYGVKD. The CDR3 extends over 12 amino acids. V gave up 0 bases and J gave up 10 bases, with 7 bases separating them. CDR3 residues: CAISESNGEQFF. In DNA, the CDR3 is TGTGCCATCAGTGAGTCTAACGGGGAGCAGTTCTTC.

The chain recombines TRBV27 with TRBJ1-4, with a weak D call TRBD1 (5 bases). This CDR3 comprises 15 residues. Germline CDR1 is MNHEY and CDR2 is SMNVEV (reference sequence). Deletions cut 3 bases from V and 7 bases from J, with 15 bases between. The CDR3: CASSLIGGFSEKLFF. The CDR3 coding sequence is TGTGCCAGCAGTTTGATCGGGGGGTTTAGTGAAAAACTGTTTTTT.

This clone came up many times. This chain links TRBV12-2 with TRBJ1-1; the table's D call, TRBD1, has no DNA check behind it. TRBV12-2 is described as a pseudogene. This CDR3 contains 14 residues. The CDR3 loop reads CASRLGGQNTEAFF. The DNA for the CDR3 is TGTGCAAGTCGCTTAGGGGGACAGAACACTGAAGCTTTCTTT.

The rearrangement joins TRBV19 to TRBJ2-1; D is perhaps TRBD1 (6 bases). In germline, CDR1 is LNHDA, CDR2 SQIVND (reference sequence). V was clipped by 2 bases and J by 7 bases, with 9 bases between them. The CDR3 runs 13 residues. The CDR3 is CASSITGPNEQFF. CDR3 sequence (DNA): TGTGCCAGTAGTATAACAGGGCCTAATGAGCAGTTCTTC.

The V gene is TRBV6-1, the J gene TRBJ1-3, with 8 bases lining up with TRBD1. CDR1 is MNHNS, CDR2 SASEGT, per germline. The CDR3 contains 16 residues. V dropped 3 bases and J dropped 0; count of bases not matched to a gene: 4. CDR3 sequence reads: CASSEGQEDSGNTIYF. The CDR3 DNA reads as TGTGCCAGCAGTGAGGGACAGGAGGACTCTGGAAACACCATATATTTT.

The chain combines TRBV5-6 with TRBJ1-6, with 12 bases identical to TRBD1. Looked up from germline, CDR1 is SGHDT and CDR2 is YYEEEE. The CDR3 is 17 residues long. The ends lost 5 bases at V and 5 bases at J; junction bases unmatched: 8. The CDR3 sequence is CASRSGTGGLNNSPLHF. The CDR3, as DNA: TGTGCCAGCAGATCCGGGACAGGGGGCCTCAATAATTCACCCCTCCACTTT.

The chain recombines TRBV11-2 with TRBJ2-1; D possibly corresponds to TRBD2 (6 bases). CDR1 is SGHAT and CDR2 is FQNNGV in the germline V gene. Trimming left V 5 bases short and J 6 bases short, with 11 bases between. The CDR3 runs 13 residues. The CDR3 sequence: CASSPRLVNEQFF. CDR3 sequence (DNA): TGTGCCAGCAGCCCCCGACTAGTCAATGAGCAGTTCTTC.

The chain is built from TRBV6-5 and TRBJ1-2, with 10 bases fitting TRBD1. The V segment lost 6 bases and the J segment 4 bases; nucleotides outside the gene matches: 8. Per the germline V gene, CDR1 is MNHEY and CDR2 is SVGAGI. There are 15 residues in the CDR3. CDR3 sequence (DNA): TGTGCCAGCAGCTCCGGGACAGGGGCCCGCTATGGCTACACCTTC. Its translation is CASSSGTGARYGYTF.

The chain couples TRBV15 to TRBJ2-5; D possibly corresponds to TRBD2 (6 bases). V was cut by 0 bases and J by 5 bases, with 19 bases left in between. The germline V gene has CDR1 LNHNV and CDR2 YYDKDF (reference sequence). This CDR3 is 17 amino acids long. The CDR3, as DNA: TGTGCCACCAGCAGAGAGGCCCGGACTCGAGGGAGGGAGACCCAGTACTTC. Translation: CATSREARTRGRETQYF.

The chain's CDR3 is CASSQGRLAGVGGETQYF. CDR3 DNA: TGCGCCAGCAGCCAAGGGAGGCTAGCGGGGGTCGGGGGGGAGACCCAGTACTTC. This chain links TRBV4-3 with TRBJ2-5; TRBD2 matches at 10 bases. Per germline, CDR1 LGHNA and CDR2 YSLEER. Trimming cost V 1 base and J 5 bases; bases outside gene matches: 13. There are 18 residues in the CDR3.

This clone came up once. The rearrangement uses TRBV30 and TRBJ2-7; D perhaps matches TRBD1 (6 bases). The CDR3 extends over 14 amino acids. Germline loops: CDR1 GTSNPN, CDR2 SVGIG (reference sequence). Trimming pared 3 bases from V and 2 bases from J, leaving 14 bases between. The CDR3 DNA follows: TGTGCCTGGAGACCACGGACAGTCCCCTACGAGCAGTACTTC. Protein product: CAWRPRTVPYEQYF.

This clone has a single count. The CDR3 here is CASSSFGEAEQYF. DNA for the CDR3: TGTGCCAGCAGTTCTTTTGGGGAGGCCGAGCAGTACTTC. The rearrangement links TRBV27 to TRBJ2-7; weak D call: TRBD2 (6 bases). The CDR3 runs to 13 residues. The ends were cut back, 4 bases at V and 6 bases at J, with 13 bases in the middle. Germline-derived CDR1 and CDR2 are MNHEY and SMNVEV (reference sequence).